A selection of T cell receptor beta chains follows, all from one sample in a study of blood T cell repertoires in COVID-19. Libraries were prepared by immunoSEQ multiplex PCR; TCRdb keeps only in-frame clonotypes and omits some of them. This table holds more than 450,000 clones, around 90% found once. Sample: PBMCs or T cells enriched from blood (not recorded which). The receptors were gathered from a woman aged 18-29 years who had recovered from COVID-19. Both conserved end residues are part of each CDR3. The D gene is left open where the match is weak. The size entry is marked missing in some rows and otherwise reads once, few, many or a size class.

>TRBD1|TRBV19|-|TRBJ2-3
CASSRWGDRATDTQYF
TGTGCCAGTAGCAGGTGGGGGGACAGGGCCACAGATACGCAGTATTTT
>-|TRBV19|few|TRBJ1-4
CASEATTNEKLFF
TGTGCCAGTGAGGCTACAACTAATGAAAAACTGTTTTTT
>-|TRBV7-9|-|TRBJ1-1
CASSLGGTRNTEAFF
TGTGCCAGCAGCTTAGGGGGGACTAGAAACACTGAAGCTTTCTTT
>TRBD2|TRBV6-5|-|TRBJ2-7
CASSRDLAGGNEQYF
TGTGCCAGCAGTAGGGACCTAGCGGGGGGTAACGAGCAGTACTTC
>-|TRBV27|-|TRBJ2-7
CASSHNSYEQYF
TGTGCCAGCAGTCACAACTCCTACGAGCAGTACTTC
>-|TRBV30|few|TRBJ1-1
CAWSLTQGPFLF
TGTGCCTGGAGTTTGACCCAGGGGCCCTTCCTATTT
>TRBD1|TRBV3-1/TRBV3-2|-|TRBJ1-4
CASSYRGKVEKLFF
TGTGCCAGCAGTTACAGGGGAAAGGTAGAAAAACTGTTTTTT
>-|TRBV6-5|-|TRBJ1-1
CASTLEGSEGTEAFF
TGTGCCAGCACCCTCGAGGGAAGTGAGGGAACTGAAGCTTTCTTT
>TRBD1|TRBV19|-|TRBJ1-3
CASSSGTAERNTIYF
TGTGCCAGTAGTTCTGGGACAGCGGAAAGAAACACCATATATTTT
>TRBD1|TRBV10-1|once|TRBJ2-3
CASSPGTGGPSTDTQYF
TGCGCCAGCAGCCCGGGGACAGGGGGTCCTAGCACAGATACGCAGTATTTT
>-|TRBV19|-|TRBJ1-2
CASTALLDRNYGYTF
TGTGCCAGTACCGCCCTATTGGACAGAAACTATGGCTACACCTTC
>TRBD1|TRBV5-1|-|TRBJ1-6
CASSGGTGSDSPLHF
TGCGCCAGCAGCGGAGGGACAGGGAGTGATTCACCCCTCCACTTT
>-|TRBV30|-|TRBJ1-5
CAWSEGDQPQHF
TGTGCCTGGAGTGAGGGGGATCAGCCCCAGCATTTT
>TRBD1|TRBV7-2|many|TRBJ1-2
CASSLPPDRGSGYTF
TGTGCCAGCAGCTTGCCCCCGGACAGGGGAAGTGGCTACACCTTC
>-|TRBV7-8|-|TRBJ2-3
CASSLGPFTDTQYF
TGTGCCAGCAGCTTAGGTCCGTTCACAGATACGCAGTATTTT
>-|TRBV10-3|-|TRBJ1-2
CAAQGQSNYGYTF
TGTGCCGCCCAGGGACAATCAAACTATGGCTACACCTTC
>-|TRBV2|-|TRBJ1-6
CASSEAPRTAPSSPLHF
TGTGCCAGCAGTGAAGCGCCTCGGACAGCCCCGAGTTCACCCCTCCACTTT
>TRBD1|TRBV29-1|-|TRBJ2-1
CSVERQGFVNEQFF
TGCAGCGTTGAAAGACAGGGTTTTGTTAATGAGCAGTTCTTC
>-|TRBV12-3/TRBV12-4|-|TRBJ2-6
CASSPEENVLTF
TGTGCCAGCAGTCCCGAGGAAAACGTCCTGACTTTC
>-|TRBV10-3|-|TRBJ1-6
CAIAAASNSPLHF
TGTGCCATCGCGGCGGCCTCTAATTCACCCCTCCACTTT
>TRBD1|TRBV12-3/TRBV12-4|-|TRBJ1-5
CASGAGGIQPQHF
TGTGCCAGCGGTGCAGGGGGCATTCAGCCCCAGCATTTT
>TRBD2|TRBV2|-|TRBJ2-1
CASSTKTLAGVGGLYNEQFF
TGTGCCAGCAGTACCAAAACACTAGCGGGGGTCGGCGGACTTTACAATGAGCAGTTCTTC
>TRBD1|TRBV5-1|-|TRBJ1-4
CASSPRSTGGSEKLFF
TGCGCCAGCAGCCCCCGTTCGACAGGGGGCTCTGAAAAACTGTTTTTT
>TRBD1|TRBV19|few|TRBJ1-2
CASSSHRGPVYGYTF
TGTGCCAGTAGTTCCCACAGGGGGCCTGTCTATGGCTACACCTTC
>-|TRBV6-5|-|TRBJ1-6
CASSYQRDRDSPLHF
TGTGCCAGCAGTTACCAACGGGATAGAGATTCACCCCTCCACTTT
>TRBD1|TRBV28|once|TRBJ2-7
CASASPGTGVTEQYF
TGTGCCAGCGCCTCCCCCGGGACAGGGGTTACCGAGCAGTACTTC
>TRBD1|TRBV11-3|-|TRBJ2-7
CASSHGTGGNEQYF
TGTGCCAGCAGCCACGGGACAGGGGGCAATGAACAGTACTTC
>-|TRBV7-9|-|TRBJ2-3
CASSLEYASTDTQYF
TGTGCCAGCAGCTTAGAATACGCGAGCACAGATACGCAGTATTTT
>TRBD1|TRBV7-2|once|TRBJ2-7
CASSFAGTGGYEQYF
TGTGCCAGCAGCTTTGCCGGGACAGGGGGCTACGAGCAGTACTTC
>TRBD1|TRBV6-5|-|TRBJ1-6
CASSSDRGVSSPLHF
TGTGCCAGCAGTTCGGACAGGGGAGTCTCTTCACCCCTCCACTTT
>TRBD2|TRBV3-1/TRBV3-2|-|TRBJ2-7
CASSLRTAGGPYEQYF
TGTGCCAGCAGCCTGCGCACAGCGGGGGGGCCGTACGAGCAGTACTTC
>-|TRBV28|-|TRBJ1-1
CASSVIQQGVQSGPSSFRREFF
TGTGCCAGCAGCGTTATCCAACAGGGAGTCCAGTCCGGTCCCAGCAGTTTTCGGCGGGAGTTCTTT
>TRBD1|TRBV5-4|-|TRBJ1-1
CASSVLKQGAGGAFF
TGTGCCAGCAGCGTACTGAAACAGGGGGCAGGGGGAGCTTTCTTT
>TRBD1|TRBV29-1|-|TRBJ1-2
CSVGVTGDASSYTF
TGCAGCGTTGGGGTAACAGGGGACGCTTCAAGCTACACCTTC
>TRBD1|TRBV14|-|TRBJ1-3
CASSPQGVMSGNTIYF
TGTGCCAGCAGCCCACAGGGGGTAATGTCTGGAAACACCATATATTTT
>-|TRBV19|-|TRBJ1-1
CASTPGYEAFF
TGTGCCAGTACCCCCGGGTACGAAGCTTTCTTT
>TRBD2|TRBV19|-|TRBJ2-1
CASRERSGGAMDEQFF
TGTGCCAGTAGGGAACGGAGCGGGGGGGCGATGGATGAGCAGTTCTTC
>-|TRBV28|-|TRBJ2-7
CASSLGPAYEQYF
TGTGCCAGCAGTTTAGGGCCAGCCTACGAGCAGTACTTC
>TRBD1|TRBV28|-|TRBJ1-4
CASSTGTANEKLFF
TGTGCCAGCAGTACCGGGACAGCTAATGAAAAACTGTTTTTT
>-|TRBV5-1|-|TRBJ1-1
CASSLGHLNTEAFF
TGCGCCAGCAGCTTGGGACATTTGAACACTGAAGCTTTCTTT
>-|TRBV12-2|-|TRBJ1-1
CASRSNIQNTEAFF
TGTGCAAGTCGCTCCAACATACAGAACACTGAAGCTTTCTTT
>TRBD1|TRBV5-1|once|TRBJ2-7
CASSFTGGSSYEQYF
TGCGCCAGCAGCTTCACAGGGGGCTCTTCCTACGAGCAGTACTTC
>-|TRBV21-1|-|TRBJ2-5
CASSNTILAQLQETQYF
TGTGCCAGCAGCAACACTATTTTGGCTCAACTCCAAGAGACCCAGTACTTC
>-|TRBV10-3|once|TRBJ2-7
CAIKGGDTYEQYF
TGTGCCATCAAAGGTGGGGACACCTACGAGCAGTACTTC
>TRBD2|TRBV4-2|-|TRBJ2-3
CASSQDSAGGFTDTQYF
TGTGCCAGCAGCCAAGATTCAGCGGGGGGCTTCACAGATACGCAGTATTTT
>-|TRBV24-1|-|TRBJ2-5
CATSDRVEETQYF
TGTGCCACCAGTGATCGTGTAGAAGAGACCCAGTACTTC
>-|TRBV30|-|TRBJ1-4
CAWSLTGEKLFF
TGTGCCTGGAGCCTAACGGGGGAAAAACTGTTTTTT
>-|TRBV28|-|TRBJ2-7
CASTSGSDGSYEQYF
TGTGCCAGCACATCCGGTTCCGACGGGTCGTACGAGCAGTACTTC
>-|TRBV21-1|-|TRBJ1-6
CASSKAVRGGGENSPLHF
TGTGCCAGCAGCAAAGCTGTTCGCGGTGGAGGAGAAAATTCACCCCTCCACTTT
>TRBD1|TRBV5-1|-|TRBJ1-1
CASSPDRENTRAFF
TGCGCCAGCAGCCCTGACAGGGAGAACACTAGGGCTTTCTTT
>TRBD2|TRBV3-1/TRBV3-2|once|TRBJ2-3
CASSQNRGGLSDTQYF
TGTGCCAGCAGCCAAAACCGGGGGGGCCTCTCAGATACGCAGTATTTT
>TRBD1|TRBV15|-|TRBJ1-5
CATRPDRGSQPQHF
TGTGCCACCAGGCCTGACAGGGGAAGTCAGCCCCAGCATTTT
>TRBD1|TRBV6-5|-|TRBJ2-2
CASSYRGRDTGELFF
TGTGCCAGCAGTTACAGGGGGCGCGACACCGGGGAGCTGTTTTTT
>TRBD2|TRBV27|-|TRBJ2-3
CASSFRTSGSTDTQYF
TGTGCCAGCAGTTTCAGGACTAGCGGGAGCACAGATACGCAGTATTTT
>-|TRBV18|-|TRBJ1-5
CASSPSRQFNQPQHF
TGTGCCAGCTCACCCTCTAGACAGTTCAATCAGCCCCAGCATTTT
>TRBD2|TRBV19|once|TRBJ2-7
CASSMGAGGRYEQYF
TGTGCCAGTAGTATGGGAGCGGGGGGGCGCTACGAGCAGTACTTC
>TRBD1|TRBV5-4|once|TRBJ2-5
CASSFTGTGEGETQYF
TGTGCCAGCAGCTTCACCGGGACAGGGGAGGGAGAGACCCAGTACTTC